Sequencing of this T cell receptor beta chain was carried out in a study of blood T cell repertoires in COVID-19. Study as a whole: The United States, Italy and Spain provided the acute and convalescent COVID-19 samples.

TCRdb keeps only in-frame clones here, not all; method: immunoSEQ multiplex PCR. The sample carries nearly 60,000 clones, under 90% recorded once. CDR3 length equals 18 residues. Per germline, CDR1 MGHRA and CDR2 YSYEKL. V lost 4 bases and J 2 bases, leaving 22 bases between the germline ends. The source is a man between 35 and 55 years old with active COVID-19. The chain joins TRBV4-1 to TRBJ2-3; tentative D call: TRBD2 (7 bases). The source material was peripheral blood. This CDR3 reads CASSLGGGPTGSTDTQYF. The CDR3 DNA follows: TGCGCCAGCAGCCTGGGAGGGGGGCCAACGGGTTCCACAGATACGCAGTATTTT.